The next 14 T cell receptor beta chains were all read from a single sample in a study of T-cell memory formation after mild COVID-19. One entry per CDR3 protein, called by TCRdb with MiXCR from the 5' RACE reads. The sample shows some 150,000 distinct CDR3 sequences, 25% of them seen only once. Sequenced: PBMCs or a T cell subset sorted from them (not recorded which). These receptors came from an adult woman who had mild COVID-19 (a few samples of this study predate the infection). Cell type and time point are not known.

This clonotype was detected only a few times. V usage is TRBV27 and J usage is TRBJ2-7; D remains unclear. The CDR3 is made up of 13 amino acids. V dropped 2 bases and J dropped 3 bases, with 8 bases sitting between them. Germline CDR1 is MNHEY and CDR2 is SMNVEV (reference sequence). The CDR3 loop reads CASSLGSHYEQYF. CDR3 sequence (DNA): TGTGCCAGCAGTTTAGGCAGTCACTACGAGCAGTACTTC.

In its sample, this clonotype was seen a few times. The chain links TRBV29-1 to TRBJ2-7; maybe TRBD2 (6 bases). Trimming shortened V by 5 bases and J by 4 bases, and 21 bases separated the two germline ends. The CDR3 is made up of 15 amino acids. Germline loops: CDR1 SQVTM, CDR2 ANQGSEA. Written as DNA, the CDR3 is TGCAGCGTTTTGGTCCAGGCTAGCGACCTTTACGAGCAGTACTTC. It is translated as CSVLVQASDLYEQYF.

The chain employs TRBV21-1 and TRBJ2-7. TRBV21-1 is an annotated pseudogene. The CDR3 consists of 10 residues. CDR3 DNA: TGTGCCAGCAGTTCCTACGAGCAGTACTTC. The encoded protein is CASSSYEQYF.

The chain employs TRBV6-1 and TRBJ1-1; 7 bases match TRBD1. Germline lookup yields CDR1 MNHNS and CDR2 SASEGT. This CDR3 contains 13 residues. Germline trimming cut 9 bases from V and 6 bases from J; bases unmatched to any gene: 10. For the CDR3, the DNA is TGTGCCAGTGCAGGGGGAGAAAACTCTGAAGCTTTCTTT. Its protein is CASAGGENSEAFF.

CDR3 residues: CASTGLAEDEQFF. The CDR3 DNA sequence: TGTGCCAGCACCGGACTAGCAGAGGATGAGCAGTTCTTC. This chain joins TRBV6-6 and TRBJ2-1; 8 bases are a match to TRBD2. The CDR3 is made up of 13 amino acids. V trimming: 7 bases; J trimming: 8 bases; junction bases outside the gene matches: 7. From germline, CDR1 is MNHNY and CDR2 SVGAGI (reference sequence).

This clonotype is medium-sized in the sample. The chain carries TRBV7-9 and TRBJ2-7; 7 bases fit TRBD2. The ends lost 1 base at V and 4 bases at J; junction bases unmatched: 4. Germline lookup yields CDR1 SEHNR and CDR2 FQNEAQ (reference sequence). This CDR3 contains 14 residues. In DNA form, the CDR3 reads TGTGCCAGCAGCTTAGAGGGCGGGAGTTACGAGCAGTACTTC. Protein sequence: CASSLEGGSYEQYF. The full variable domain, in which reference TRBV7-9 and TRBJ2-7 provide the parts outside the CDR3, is DTGVSQNPRHKITKRGQNVTFRCDPISEHNRLYWYRQTLGQGPEFLTYFQNEAQLEKSRLLSDRFSAERPKGSFSTLEIQRTEQGDSAMYLCASSLEGGSYEQYFGPGTRLTVT.

This CDR3 is CAWRGTGELFF. The DNA for the CDR3 is TGTGCCTGGAGGGGAACCGGGGAGCTGTTTTTT. The chain employs TRBV30 and TRBJ2-2; no definite D call. The CDR3 totals 11 residues. CDR1 and CDR2 from the germline V gene are GTSNPN and SVGIG (reference sequence). Trimming shortened V by 3 bases and J by 5 bases, and 4 bases separated the two germline ends.

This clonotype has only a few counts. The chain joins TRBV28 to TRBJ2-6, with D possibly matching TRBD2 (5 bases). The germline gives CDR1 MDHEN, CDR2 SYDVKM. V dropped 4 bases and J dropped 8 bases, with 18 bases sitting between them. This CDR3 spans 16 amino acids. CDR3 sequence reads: CASSSLDSTASNVLTF. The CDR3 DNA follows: TGTGCCAGCAGTTCACTGGACTCTACCGCTTCCAACGTCCTGACTTTC.

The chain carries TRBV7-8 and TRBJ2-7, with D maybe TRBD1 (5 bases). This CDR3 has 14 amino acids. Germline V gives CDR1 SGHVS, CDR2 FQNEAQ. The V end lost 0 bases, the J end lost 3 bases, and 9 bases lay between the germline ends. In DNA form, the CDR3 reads TGTGCCAGCAGCTTAGCCGCAGACAGCTACGAGCAGTACTTC. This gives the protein CASSLAADSYEQYF. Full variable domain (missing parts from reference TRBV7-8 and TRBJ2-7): GAGVSQSPRYKVAKRGQDVALRCDPISGHVSLFWYQQALGQGPEFLTYFQNEAQLDKSGLPSDRFFAERPEGSVSTLKIQRTQQEDSAVYLCASSLAADSYEQYFGPGTRLTVT.

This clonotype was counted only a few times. In nucleotides, the CDR3 is TGTGCCAGCAGTCCCACACAGGGGAGGGAGACCCAGTACTTC. This codes for CASSPTQGRETQYF. The genes are TRBV12-3 or TRBV12-4 and TRBJ2-5; weak D call: TRBD1 (7 bases). The V and J ends lost 5 bases and 5 bases respectively, with 15 bases between them. The CDR3 covers 14 residues.

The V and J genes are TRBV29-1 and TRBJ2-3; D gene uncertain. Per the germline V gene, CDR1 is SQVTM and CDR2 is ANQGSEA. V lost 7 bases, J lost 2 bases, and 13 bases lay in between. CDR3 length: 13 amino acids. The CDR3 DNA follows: TGCAGCGACACGTGTCCTACCACAGATACGCAGTATTTT. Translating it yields CSDTCPTTDTQYF.

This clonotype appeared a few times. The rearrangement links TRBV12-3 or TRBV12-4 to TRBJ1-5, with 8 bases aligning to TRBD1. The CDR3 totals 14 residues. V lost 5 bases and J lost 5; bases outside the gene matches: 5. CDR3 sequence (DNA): TGTGCCAGCAGTCCCGGACAGGGCTATCAGCCCCAGCATTTT. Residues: CASSPGQGYQPQHF.

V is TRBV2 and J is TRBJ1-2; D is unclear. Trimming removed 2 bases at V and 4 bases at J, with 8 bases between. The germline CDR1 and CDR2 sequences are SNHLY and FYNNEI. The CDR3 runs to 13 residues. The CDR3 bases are TGTGCCAGCAGTGAAAGGGTATCCTATGGCTACACCTTC. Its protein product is CASSERVSYGYTF.

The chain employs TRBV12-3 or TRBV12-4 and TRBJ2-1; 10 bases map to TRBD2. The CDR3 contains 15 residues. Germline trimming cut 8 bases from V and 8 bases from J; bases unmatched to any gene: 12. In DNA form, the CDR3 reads TGTGCCAGCGTCCGGCTAGCGGGGGCGTACTATGAGCAGTTCTTC. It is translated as CASVRLAGAYYEQFF.